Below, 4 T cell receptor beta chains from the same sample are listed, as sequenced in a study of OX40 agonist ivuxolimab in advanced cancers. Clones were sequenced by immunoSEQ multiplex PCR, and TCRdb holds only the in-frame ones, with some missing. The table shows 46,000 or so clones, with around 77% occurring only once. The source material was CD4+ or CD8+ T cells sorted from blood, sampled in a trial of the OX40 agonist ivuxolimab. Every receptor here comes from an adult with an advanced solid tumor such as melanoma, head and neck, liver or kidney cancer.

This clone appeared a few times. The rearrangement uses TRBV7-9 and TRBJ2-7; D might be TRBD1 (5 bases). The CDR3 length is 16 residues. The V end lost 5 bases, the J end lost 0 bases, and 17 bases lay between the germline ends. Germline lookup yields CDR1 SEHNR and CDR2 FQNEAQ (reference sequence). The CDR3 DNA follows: TGTGCCAGCAGCCCACCGTTCCGACAGAGCTCCTACGAGCAGTACTTC. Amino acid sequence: CASSPPFRQSSYEQYF. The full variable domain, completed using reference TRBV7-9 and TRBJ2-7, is DTGVSQNPRHKITKRGQNVTFRCDPISEHNRLYWYRQTLGQGPEFLTYFQNEAQLEKSRLLSDRFSAERPKGSFSTLEIQRTEQGDSAMYLCASSPPFRQSSYEQYFGPGTRLTVT.

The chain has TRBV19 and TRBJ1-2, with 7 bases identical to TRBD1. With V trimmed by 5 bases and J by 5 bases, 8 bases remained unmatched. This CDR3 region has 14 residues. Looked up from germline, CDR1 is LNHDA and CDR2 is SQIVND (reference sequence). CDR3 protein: CASSADRVGYGYTF. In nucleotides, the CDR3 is TGTGCCAGTAGTGCCGACAGGGTTGGGTATGGCTACACCTTC.

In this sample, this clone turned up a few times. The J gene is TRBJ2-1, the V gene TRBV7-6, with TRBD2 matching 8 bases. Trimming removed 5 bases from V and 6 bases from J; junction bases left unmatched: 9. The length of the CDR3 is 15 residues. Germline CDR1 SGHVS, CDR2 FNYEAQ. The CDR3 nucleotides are TGTGCCAGCAGCATTAGCGGGACGGTGGGCAATGAGCAGTTCTTC. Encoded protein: CASSISGTVGNEQFF.

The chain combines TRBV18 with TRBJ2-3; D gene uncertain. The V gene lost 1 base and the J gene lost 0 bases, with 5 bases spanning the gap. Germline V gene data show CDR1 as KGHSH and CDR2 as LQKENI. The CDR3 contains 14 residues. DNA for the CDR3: TGTGCCAGCTCACCACTAGAAAGCACAGATACGCAGTATTTT. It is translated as CASSPLESTDTQYF.